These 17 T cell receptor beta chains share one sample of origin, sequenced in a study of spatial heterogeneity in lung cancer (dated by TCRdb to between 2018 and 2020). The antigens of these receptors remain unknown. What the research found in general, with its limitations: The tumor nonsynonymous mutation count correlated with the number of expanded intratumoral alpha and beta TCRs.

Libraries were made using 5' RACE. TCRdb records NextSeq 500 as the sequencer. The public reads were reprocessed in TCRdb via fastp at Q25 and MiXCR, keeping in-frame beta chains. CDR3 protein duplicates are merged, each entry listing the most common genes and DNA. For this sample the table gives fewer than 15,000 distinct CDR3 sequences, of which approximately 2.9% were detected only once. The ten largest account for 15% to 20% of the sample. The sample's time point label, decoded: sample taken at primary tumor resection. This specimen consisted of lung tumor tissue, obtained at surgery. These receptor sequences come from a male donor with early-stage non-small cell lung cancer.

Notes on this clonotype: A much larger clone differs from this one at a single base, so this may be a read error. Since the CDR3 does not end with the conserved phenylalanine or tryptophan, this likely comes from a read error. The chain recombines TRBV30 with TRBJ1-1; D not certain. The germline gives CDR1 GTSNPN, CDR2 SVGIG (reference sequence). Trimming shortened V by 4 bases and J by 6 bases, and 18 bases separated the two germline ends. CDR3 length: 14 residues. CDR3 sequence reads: CAWNKVRAGAEAFL. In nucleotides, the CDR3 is TGTGCCTGGAATAAGGTGAGGGCTGGCGCTGAAGCTTTCCTT.

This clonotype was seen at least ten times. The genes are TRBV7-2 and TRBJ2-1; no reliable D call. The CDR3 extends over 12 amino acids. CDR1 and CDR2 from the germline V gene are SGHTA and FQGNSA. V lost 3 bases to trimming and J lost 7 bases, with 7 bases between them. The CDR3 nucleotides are TGTGCCAGCAGCTTCCAGTTGAATGAGCAGTTCTTC. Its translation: CASSFQLNEQFF.

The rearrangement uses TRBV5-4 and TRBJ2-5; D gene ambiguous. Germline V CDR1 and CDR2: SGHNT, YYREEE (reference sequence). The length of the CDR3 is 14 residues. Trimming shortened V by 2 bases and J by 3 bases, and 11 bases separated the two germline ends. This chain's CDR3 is CASSLSAAEETQYF. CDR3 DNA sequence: TGTGCCAGCAGCTTAAGTGCTGCGGAAGAGACCCAGTACTTC.

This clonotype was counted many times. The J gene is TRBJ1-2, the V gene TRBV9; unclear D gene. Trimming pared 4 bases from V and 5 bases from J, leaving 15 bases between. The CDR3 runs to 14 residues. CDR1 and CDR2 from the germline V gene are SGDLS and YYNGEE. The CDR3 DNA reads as TGTGCCAGCAGCCCCCGTTTGAATGGGTATGGCTACACCTTC. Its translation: CASSPRLNGYGYTF.

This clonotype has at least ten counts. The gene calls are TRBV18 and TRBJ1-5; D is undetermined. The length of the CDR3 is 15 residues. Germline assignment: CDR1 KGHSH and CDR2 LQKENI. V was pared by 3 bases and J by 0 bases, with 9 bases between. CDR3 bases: TGTGCCAGCTCACCCGGAGACTTTAGCAATCAGCCCCAGCATTTT. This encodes CASSPGDFSNQPQHF.

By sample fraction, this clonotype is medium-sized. CDR3 sequence: CASSFQTGGTGEQYF. The CDR3 DNA reads as TGTGCCAGCAGTTTTCAGACAGGGGGGACTGGGGAGCAGTACTTC. The chain combines TRBV12-3 or TRBV12-4 with TRBJ2-7, with 9 bases that match TRBD1. V lost 3 bases, J lost 7 bases, and 10 bases stayed unmatched. The CDR3 runs to 15 residues.

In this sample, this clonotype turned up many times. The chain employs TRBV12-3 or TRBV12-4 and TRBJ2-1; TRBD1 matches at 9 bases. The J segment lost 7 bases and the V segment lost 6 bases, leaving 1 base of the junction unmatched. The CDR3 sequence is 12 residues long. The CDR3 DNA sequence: TGTGCCAGCAGCGACAGGGGGAATGAGCAGTTCTTC. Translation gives CASSDRGNEQFF.

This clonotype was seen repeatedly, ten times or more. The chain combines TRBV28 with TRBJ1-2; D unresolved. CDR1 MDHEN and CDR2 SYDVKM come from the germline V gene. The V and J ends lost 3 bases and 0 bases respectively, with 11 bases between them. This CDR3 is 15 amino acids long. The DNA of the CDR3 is TGTGCCAGCAGTTTTCGGTCCCGAGCTAACTATGGCTACACCTTC. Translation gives CASSFRSRANYGYTF.

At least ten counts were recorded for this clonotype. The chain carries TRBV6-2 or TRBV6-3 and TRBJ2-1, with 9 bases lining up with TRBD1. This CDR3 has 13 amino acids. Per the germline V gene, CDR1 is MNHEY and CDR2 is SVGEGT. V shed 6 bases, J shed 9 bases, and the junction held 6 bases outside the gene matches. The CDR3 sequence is CASSIDRGSEQFF. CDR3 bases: TGTGCCAGCAGCATCGACAGGGGGTCTGAGCAGTTCTTC.

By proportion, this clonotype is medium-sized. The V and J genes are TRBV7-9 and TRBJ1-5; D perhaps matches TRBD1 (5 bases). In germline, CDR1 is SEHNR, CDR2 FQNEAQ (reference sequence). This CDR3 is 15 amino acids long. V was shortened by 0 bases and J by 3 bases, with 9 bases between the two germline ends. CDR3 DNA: TGTGCCAGCAGCTTAGCAGACAGATTCAATCAGCCCCAGCATTTT. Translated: CASSLADRFNQPQHF.

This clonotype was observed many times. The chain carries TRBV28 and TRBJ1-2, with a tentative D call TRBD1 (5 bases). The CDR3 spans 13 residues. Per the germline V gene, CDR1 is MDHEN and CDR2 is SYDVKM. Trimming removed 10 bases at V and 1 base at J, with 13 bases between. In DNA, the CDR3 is TGTGCCACCCGGGACGGAGGTAACTATGGCTACACCTTC. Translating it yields CATRDGGNYGYTF.

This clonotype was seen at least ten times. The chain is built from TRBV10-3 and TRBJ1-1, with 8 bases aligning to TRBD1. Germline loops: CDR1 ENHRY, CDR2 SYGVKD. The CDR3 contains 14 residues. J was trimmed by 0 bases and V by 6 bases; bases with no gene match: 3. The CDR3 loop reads CAIRETGVNTEAFF. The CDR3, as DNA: TGTGCCATCAGGGAGACAGGGGTGAACACTGAAGCTTTCTTT.

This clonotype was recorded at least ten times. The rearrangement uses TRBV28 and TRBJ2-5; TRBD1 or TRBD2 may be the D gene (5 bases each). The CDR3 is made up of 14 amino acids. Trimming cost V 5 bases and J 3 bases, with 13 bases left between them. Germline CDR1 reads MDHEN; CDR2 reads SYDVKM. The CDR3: CASSRMGEEETQYF. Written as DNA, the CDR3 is TGTGCCAGCAGTAGAATGGGGGAAGAAGAGACCCAGTACTTC.

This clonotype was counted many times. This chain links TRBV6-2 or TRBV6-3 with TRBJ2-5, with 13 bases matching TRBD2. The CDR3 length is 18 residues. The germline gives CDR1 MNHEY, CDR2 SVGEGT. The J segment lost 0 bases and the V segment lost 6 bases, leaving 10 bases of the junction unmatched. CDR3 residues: CASSRGLAGALYQETQYF. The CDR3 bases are TGTGCCAGCAGCCGCGGACTAGCGGGGGCACTGTACCAAGAGACCCAGTACTTC.

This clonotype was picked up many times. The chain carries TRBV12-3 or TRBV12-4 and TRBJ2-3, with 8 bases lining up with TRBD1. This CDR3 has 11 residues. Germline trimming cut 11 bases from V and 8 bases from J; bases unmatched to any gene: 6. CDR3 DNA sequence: TGTGCCGTCGGACAGGGAAGTACGCAGTATTTT. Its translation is CAVGQGSTQYF.

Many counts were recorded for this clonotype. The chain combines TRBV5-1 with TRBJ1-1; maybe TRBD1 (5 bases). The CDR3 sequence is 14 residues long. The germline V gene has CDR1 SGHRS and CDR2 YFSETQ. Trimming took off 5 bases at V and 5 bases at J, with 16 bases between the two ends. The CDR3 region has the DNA TGCGCCAGCAGTCCCGGGACGGAGGGGACTGAAGCTTTCTTT. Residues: CASSPGTEGTEAFF.

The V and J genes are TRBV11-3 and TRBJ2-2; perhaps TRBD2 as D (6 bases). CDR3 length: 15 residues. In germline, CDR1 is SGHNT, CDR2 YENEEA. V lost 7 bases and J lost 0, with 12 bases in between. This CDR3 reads CASTRGATNTGELFF. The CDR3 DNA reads TGTGCCAGCACCCGCGGGGCCACGAACACCGGGGAGCTGTTTTTT.